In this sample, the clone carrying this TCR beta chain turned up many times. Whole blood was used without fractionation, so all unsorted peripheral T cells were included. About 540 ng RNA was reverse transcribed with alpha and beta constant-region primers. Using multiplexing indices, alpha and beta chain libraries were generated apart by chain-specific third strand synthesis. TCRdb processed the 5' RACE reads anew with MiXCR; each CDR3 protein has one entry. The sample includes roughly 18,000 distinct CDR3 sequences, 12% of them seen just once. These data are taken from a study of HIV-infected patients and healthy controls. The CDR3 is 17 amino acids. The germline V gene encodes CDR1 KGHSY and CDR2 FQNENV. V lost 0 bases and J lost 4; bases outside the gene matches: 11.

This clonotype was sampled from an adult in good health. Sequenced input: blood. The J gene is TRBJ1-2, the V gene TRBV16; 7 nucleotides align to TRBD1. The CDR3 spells CASSQSARQGVTYGYTF. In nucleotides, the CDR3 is TGTGCCAGCAGCCAATCGGCGCGGCAGGGGGTCACCTATGGCTACACCTTC.